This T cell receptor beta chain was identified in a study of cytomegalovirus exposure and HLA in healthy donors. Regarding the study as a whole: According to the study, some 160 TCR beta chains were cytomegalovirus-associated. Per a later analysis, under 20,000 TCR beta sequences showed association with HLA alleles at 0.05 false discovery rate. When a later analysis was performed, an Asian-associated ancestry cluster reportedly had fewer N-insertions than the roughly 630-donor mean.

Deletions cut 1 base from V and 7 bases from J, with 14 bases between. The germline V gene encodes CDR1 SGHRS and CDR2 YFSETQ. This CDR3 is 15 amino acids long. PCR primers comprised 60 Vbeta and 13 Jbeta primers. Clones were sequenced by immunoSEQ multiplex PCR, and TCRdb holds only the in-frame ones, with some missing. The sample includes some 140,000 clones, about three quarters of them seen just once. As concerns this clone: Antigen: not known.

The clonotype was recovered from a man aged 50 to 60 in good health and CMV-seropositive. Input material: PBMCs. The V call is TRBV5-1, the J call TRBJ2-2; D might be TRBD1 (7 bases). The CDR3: CASSLRQGGDGELFF. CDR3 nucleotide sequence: TGCGCCAGCAGCTTGCGGCAGGGGGGCGACGGGGAGCTGTTTTTT.